These 5 T cell receptor beta chains were all obtained from the same sample, sequenced in a study of cytomegalovirus exposure and HLA in healthy donors. This PCR relied on a set of 60 Vbeta primers and 13 Jbeta primers. The data were produced by immunoSEQ multiplex PCR, yet TCRdb's version contains in-frame clones alone and is incomplete. The sample has 100,000 to 140,000 clones; 65% to 85% are singletons. Sequencing used PBMCs. The receptors were sampled from a man younger than 35 in good health and CMV-seronegative.

The chain carries TRBV7-8 and TRBJ1-2; possibly TRBD1 for D (6 bases). The length of the CDR3 is 17 residues. The germline gives CDR1 SGHVS, CDR2 FQNEAQ. The V end lost 0 bases, the J end lost 0 bases, and 14 bases lay between the germline ends. The CDR3 region has the DNA TGTGCCAGCAGCTTAGCGGGGTGGGGGGGGCCTAACTATGGCTACACCTTC. Translating gives CASSLAGWGGPNYGYTF.

The chain has TRBV6-5 and TRBJ2-1; TRBD2 might be the D (6 bases). The CDR3 length is 14 residues. CDR1 and CDR2 from the germline V gene are MNHEY and SVGAGI. Trimming removed 7 bases from V and 8 bases from J, with 18 bases in between. CDR3 in amino acids: CASNPLLATDEQFF. The CDR3, as DNA: TGTGCCAGCAACCCCCTCCTAGCGACCGATGAGCAGTTCTTC.

This clone appeared once. Compared with germline, one end of the junction differs, possibly owing to a read error. This chain uses TRBV6-1 with TRBJ2-7; D perhaps matches TRBD2 (6 bases). Looked up from germline, CDR1 is MNHNS and CDR2 is SASEGT. The CDR3 totals 15 residues. Written as DNA, the CDR3 is TGTGCCGGCAGGTTGGAGGGTCCTATTGCCAACGAGCAGTACTTC. Translating gives CAGRLEGPIANEQYF.

In this sample, this clone turned up a few times. The chain links TRBV2 to TRBJ2-3; maybe TRBD1 (5 bases). Per germline, CDR1 SNHLY and CDR2 FYNNEI. Trimming took 8 bases from V and 0 from J, leaving 15 bases between them. The length of the CDR3 is 15 residues. In nucleotides, the CDR3 is TGTGCCAGCCAAAATACAGGAGCCAGCACAGATACGCAGTATTTT. Amino acid sequence: CASQNTGASTDTQYF.

This chain links TRBV4-3 with TRBJ2-1; TRBD2 might be the D (6 bases). Germline loops: CDR1 LGHNA, CDR2 YSLEER. The CDR3 is made up of 14 amino acids. Deletions cut 5 bases from V and 9 bases from J, with 17 bases between. CDR3 sequence: CASSRGLENGEQFF. The CDR3 region has the DNA TGCGCCAGCAGCAGGGGACTGGAGAATGGTGAGCAGTTCTTC.